This entry describes one TCR beta chain. The data were taken from a study of early T cells in non-severe SARS-CoV-2 infection. Trimming pared 6 bases from V and 8 bases from J, leaving 13 bases between. There are 11 residues in the CDR3. Per the germline V gene, CDR1 is SQVTM and CDR2 is ANQGSEA. One entry per CDR3 protein, called by TCRdb with MiXCR from the 5' RACE reads. The top ten clones hold 15% to 19% of a sample with about 80,000 distinct CDR3 sequences, roughly 12% of them seen once. Source: whole blood, taken at baseline. This TCR derives from an adult who was a healthcare worker with PCR-confirmed SARS-CoV-2 infection or an uninfected control (not recorded which). The donor label of this sample is uncertain. The rearrangement links TRBV29-1 to TRBJ1-2; D perhaps matches TRBD1 (6 bases). CDR3: CSVATGIGYTF. In DNA form, the CDR3 reads TGCAGCGTCGCCACAGGGATCGGCTACACCTTC.